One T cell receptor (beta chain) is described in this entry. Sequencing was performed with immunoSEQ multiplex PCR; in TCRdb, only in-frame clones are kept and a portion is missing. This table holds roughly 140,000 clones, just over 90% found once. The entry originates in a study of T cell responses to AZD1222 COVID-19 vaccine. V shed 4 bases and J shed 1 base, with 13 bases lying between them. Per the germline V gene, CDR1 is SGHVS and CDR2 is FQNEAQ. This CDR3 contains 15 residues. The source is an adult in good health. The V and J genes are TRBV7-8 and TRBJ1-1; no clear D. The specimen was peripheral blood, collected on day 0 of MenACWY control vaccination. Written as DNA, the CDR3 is TGTGCCAGCAGCTCTTTAGGGCATACGAACACTGAAGCTTTCTTT. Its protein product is CASSSLGHTNTEAFF.